One and the same sample provided the 17 T cell receptor beta chains below, sequenced in a study of T cell changes during pregnancy in multiple sclerosis. Clones were read by immunoSEQ multiplex PCR, and TCRdb kept only the in-frame ones, dropping some. There are tens of thousands of clones in the sample; 92% occur only once, and nearly 0.4% lies in the top ten. The material was CD4+ T cells from peripheral blood mononuclear cells, obtained after pregnancy. The receptor set was obtained from a female donor with multiple sclerosis, enrolled in a pregnancy study.

The J gene is TRBJ2-1, the V gene TRBV2; D possibly corresponds to TRBD2 (6 bases). CDR1 is SNHLY and CDR2 is FYNNEI in the germline V gene. The CDR3 has 15 amino acids. V lost 7 bases to trimming and J lost 0 bases, with 13 bases between them. Here the CDR3 reads CASTPAGSSYNEQFF. CDR3 nucleotide sequence: TGTGCCAGCACCCCTGCGGGGAGCTCCTACAATGAGCAGTTCTTC.

This sequence joins TRBV7-2 and TRBJ2-1; 7 positions agree with TRBD2. Germline V gene sequence: CDR1 SGHTA, CDR2 FQGNSA. The CDR3 loop spans 12 amino acids. Losses at the gene ends were 5 bases for V and 11 bases for J; bases not matched to a gene: 6. The CDR3 region is CASSRPGGQQFF. DNA of the CDR3: TGTGCCAGCAGCCGGCCGGGAGGCCAGCAGTTCTTC.

This chain connects TRBV4-1 to TRBJ2-1, with TRBD2 matching over 14 bases. J was trimmed by 5 bases and V by 4 bases; bases with no gene match: 7. CDR1 and CDR2 from the germline V gene are MGHRA and YSYEKL. This CDR3 spans 17 amino acids. CDR3 sequence reads: CASSPGLAGVGDNEQFF. Here the CDR3 DNA reads TGCGCCAGCAGCCCGGGACTAGCGGGAGTCGGGGACAATGAGCAGTTCTTC.

The chain has TRBV6-5 and TRBJ1-1; D call uncertain. The V gene's germline CDR1 is MNHEY and CDR2 SVGAGI. The V end lost 6 bases, the J end lost 4 bases, and 12 bases lay between the germline ends. The CDR3 loop spans 13 amino acids. The CDR3 protein is CASRVVGSTEAFF. In nucleotides, the CDR3 is TGTGCCAGCAGGGTTGTGGGGAGCACTGAAGCTTTCTTT.

V usage is TRBV27 and J usage is TRBJ2-5, with 7 nucleotides matching TRBD1. CDR1 is MNHEY and CDR2 is SMNVEV in the germline V gene (reference sequence). The CDR3 runs to 15 residues. V dropped 5 bases and J dropped 2; count of bases not matched to a gene: 8. The CDR3 sequence: CASSPGDRAQETQYF. The CDR3 DNA reads as TGTGCCAGCAGTCCCGGGGACAGAGCTCAAGAGACCCAGTACTTC.

The chain couples TRBV14 to TRBJ2-2; perhaps TRBD1 as D (5 bases). V was trimmed by 6 bases and J by 3 bases, leaving 17 bases between them. There are 16 residues in the CDR3. Germline V gene data show CDR1 as SGHDN and CDR2 as FVKESK. For the CDR3, the DNA is TGTGCCAGCAGTCTTGTCGGCAGGGCAGACACCGGGGAGCTGTTTTTT. Translated: CASSLVGRADTGELFF.

In this sample, this clone turned up a few times. This chain links TRBV14 with TRBJ2-5; 8 bases are a match to TRBD1. V shed 0 bases and J 5 bases; nucleotides not matched to a gene: 5. CDR1 and CDR2 (germline): SGHDN, FVKESK. The CDR3 has 15 amino acids. The CDR3 region has the DNA TGTGCCAGCAGCCAAGATAGACAGGGGAGGGAGACCCAGTACTTC. This codes for CASSQDRQGRETQYF.

The V and J genes are TRBV30 and TRBJ1-5; possible D gene TRBD1, 6 bases. CDR1 is GTSNPN and CDR2 is SVGIG in the germline V gene (reference sequence). CDR3 length equals 14 residues. V was cut by 2 bases and J by 7 bases, with 15 bases left in between. The CDR3, as DNA: TGTGCCTGGAGTCAGGGGTCCCAGGGGCAGCCCCAGCATTTT. Its translation: CAWSQGSQGQPQHF.

The chain joins TRBV27 to TRBJ1-5; 9 nucleotides align to TRBD1. The CDR3 is made up of 14 amino acids. Losses at the gene ends were 5 bases for V and 6 bases for J; bases not matched to a gene: 5. Germline V gene data show CDR1 as MNHEY and CDR2 as SMNVEV (reference sequence). The CDR3 protein is CASSTGQGRQPQHF. The CDR3 region has the DNA TGTGCCAGCAGTACTGGACAGGGGCGTCAGCCCCAGCATTTT.

The J gene is TRBJ2-2, the V gene TRBV4-1, with TRBD2 matching 7 bases. The germline CDR1 and CDR2 sequences are MGHRA and YSYEKL. With 2 bases clipped from V and 5 bases from J, the junction kept 11 bases outside the gene matches. This CDR3 has 17 amino acids. The CDR3 sequence: CASSQRPPREWTGELFF. The CDR3 DNA sequence: TGCGCCAGCAGCCAACGCCCCCCGCGGGAGTGGACCGGGGAGCTGTTTTTT.

The chain links TRBV29-1 to TRBJ2-1; 11 nucleotides match TRBD2. Germline V gene data show CDR1 as SQVTM and CDR2 as ANQGSEA. V was clipped by 3 bases and J by 7 bases; unmatched bases: 5. The CDR3 contains 14 residues. Here the CDR3 DNA reads TGCAGCGTTGATAAACTAGCGGGAGTAAATGAGCAGTTCTTC. Translating gives CSVDKLAGVNEQFF.

CDR3 in amino acids: CASSPRTTTGEQYF. Here the CDR3 DNA reads TGTGCCAGTAGTCCCCGGACTACCACGGGCGAGCAGTACTTC. This rearrangement joins TRBV19 to TRBJ2-7, with a possible D match to TRBD2 (6 bases). Germline V gene lookup returns CDR1 LNHDA and CDR2 SQIVND (reference sequence). CDR3 length: 14 amino acids. V was clipped by 5 bases and J by 6 bases, with 17 bases between them.

This chain links TRBV30 with TRBJ1-1, with no clear D. CDR3 size: 13 residues. The V gene's germline CDR1 is GTSNPN and CDR2 SVGIG (reference sequence). Trimming cost V 4 bases and J 1 base, with 10 bases left between them. In DNA form, the CDR3 reads TGTGCCTGGAAAGTAAAAGCGAACACTGAAGCTTTCTTT. It specifies CAWKVKANTEAFF. The full variable domain, rest sourced from reference TRBV30 and TRBJ1-1, is SQTIHQWPATLVQPVGSPLSLECTVEGTSNPNLYWYRQAAGRGLQLLFYSVGIGQISSEVPQNLSASRPQDRQFILSSKKLLLSDSGFYLCAWKVKANTEAFFGQGTRLTVV.

CDR3 residues: CASSEYRGQSDTQYF. CDR3 bases: TGTGCCAGCAGTGAATATAGGGGGCAATCGGATACGCAGTATTTT. The chain carries TRBV25-1 and TRBJ2-3; 7 nucleotides match TRBD1. This CDR3 contains 15 residues. V was clipped by 0 bases and J by 6 bases; unmatched bases: 6. Germline V gene sequence: CDR1 MGHDK, CDR2 SYGVNS. Filled out from reference TRBV25-1 and TRBJ2-3, the complete variable domain reads EADIYQTPRYLVIGTGKKITLECSQTMGHDKMYWYQQDPGMELHLIHYSYGVNSTEKGDLSSESTVSRIRTEHFPLTLESARPSHTSQYLCASSEYRGQSDTQYFGPGTRLTVL.

The rearrangement uses TRBV2 and TRBJ1-2; 9 nucleotides line up with TRBD1. Germline V gene sequence: CDR1 SNHLY, CDR2 FYNNEI. This CDR3 contains 12 residues. After removal of 6 bases from V and 7 bases from J, the junction contained 3 bases not matched to a gene. The CDR3 bases are TGTGCCAGCAGAACAGGGGGCGGTGGCTACACCTTC. Protein product: CASRTGGGGYTF.

This clone showed up just once. This chain connects TRBV10-3 to TRBJ2-2; D is undetermined. V gave up 3 bases and J gave up 7 bases, with 6 bases separating them. This CDR3 has 12 residues. The V gene's germline CDR1 is ENHRY and CDR2 SYGVKD. The CDR3 spells CAISDQDGELFF. The CDR3 DNA is TGTGCCATCAGTGACCAGGACGGGGAGCTGTTTTTT.

The rearrangement uses TRBV5-1 and TRBJ2-7; TRBD1 aligns across 8 bases. Germline V gene lookup returns CDR1 SGHRS and CDR2 YFSETQ. Trimming removed 8 bases from V and 0 bases from J; junction bases left unmatched: 4. The CDR3 has 13 amino acids. The DNA for the CDR3 is TGCGCCAGGGGGGGACAGGACTCCTACGAGCAGTACTTC. Residues: CARGGQDSYEQYF.